These 12 T cell receptor beta chains were sequenced from one sample in a study of T-cell reconstitution after alpha-beta-depleted transplantation in children. Preparation of the TCRbeta library was carried out with unique molecular identifiers. A single record per CDR3 protein comes from TCRdb applying MiXCR to the PCR reads. The data contain approximately 350,000 distinct CDR3 sequences, 15% to 20% of them singletons. Sample: PBMCs, mostly from graft donor cells, taken 360 days after TCRalphabeta/CD19-depleted stem cell transplant. Every receptor here comes from a male patient between 2 and 10 years old who had a stem cell transplant for acute lymphoblastic leukemia, so the T cells may come from the graft donor.

The chain is built from TRBV15 and TRBJ2-5; 9 nucleotides line up with TRBD2. V was pared by 0 bases and J by 1 base, with 9 bases of the junction left unmatched. The CDR3 loop spans 18 amino acids. CDR1 and CDR2 (germline): LNHNV, YYDKDF (reference sequence). CDR3 sequence reads: CATSRDPYGGRGQETQYF. DNA for the CDR3: TGTGCCACCAGCAGAGATCCCTATGGCGGGAGGGGCCAAGAGACCCAGTACTTC.

This clonotype was counted a single time. It may be a read error: a sequence one base away is much more abundant. The V gene is TRBV2, the J gene TRBJ2-1; 8 bases fit TRBD2. The V gene end was trimmed by 3 bases and the J gene end by 13 bases; junction bases not matched to a gene: 8. The CDR3 is 13 amino acids. Germline loops: CDR1 SNHLY, CDR2 FYNNEI. CDR3 residues: CASSELAGLEQFF. The CDR3 DNA follows: TGTGCCAGCAGTGAGTTAGCGGGACTTGAACAGTTCTTC.

This clonotype has more than one count but fewer than ten. The chain couples TRBV6-2 or TRBV6-3 to TRBJ2-5, with D uncertain. CDR3 length: 16 amino acids. Germline V gene data show CDR1 as MNHEY and CDR2 as SVGEGT. V gave up 5 bases and J gave up 2 bases, with 18 bases separating them. The CDR3 nucleotides are TGTGCCAGCAGTCTCGGCCTGACGACTGTTCAAGAGACCCAGTACTTC. It translates to CASSLGLTTVQETQYF.

This clonotype was counted only a few times. This sequence joins TRBV3-1 and TRBJ2-7; 8 bases agree with TRBD1. This CDR3 comprises 19 residues. In germline, CDR1 is LGHDT, CDR2 YNNKEL (reference sequence). The V and J ends lost 4 bases and 0 bases, in that order; junction bases with no gene match: 17. CDR3 DNA: TGTGCCAGCAGCCGCTGGGACGCAGGGGGCTTGTGGTCCTCCTACGAGCAGTACTTC. Its protein product is CASSRWDAGGLWSSYEQYF.

The chain employs TRBV12-3 or TRBV12-4 and TRBJ1-5, with a possible D match to TRBD1 (5 bases). The length of the CDR3 is 13 residues. V lost 4 bases, J lost 6 bases, and 10 bases lay in between. The CDR3 DNA reads as TGTGCCAGCAGTTCAGCCAGGGTTCAGCCCCAGCATTTT. This translates into CASSSARVQPQHF.

The chain links TRBV29-1 to TRBJ2-1; D gene uncertain. Germline CDR1 and CDR2: SQVTM and ANQGSEA. The CDR3 length is 14 residues. Trimming took 5 bases from V and 4 from J, leaving 15 bases between them. CDR3 loop: CSVSPYDVYNEQFF. In DNA, the CDR3 is TGCAGCGTTTCCCCTTACGACGTTTACAATGAGCAGTTCTTC.

This chain links TRBV2 with TRBJ2-1; 7 nucleotides agree with TRBD1. Germline CDR1 reads SNHLY; CDR2 reads FYNNEI. Unmatched junction bases numbered 5, after V lost 7 bases and J lost 14 bases. The CDR3 has 10 amino acids. The CDR3 coding sequence is TGTGCCAGCATCTCGACAGGGAAGTTCTTC. Protein: CASISTGKFF.

V is TRBV28 and J is TRBJ1-3, with D possibly matching TRBD1 (5 bases). From germline, CDR1 is MDHEN and CDR2 SYDVKM. This CDR3 contains 15 residues. The V and J ends lost 6 bases and 1 base respectively, with 13 bases between them. The CDR3 region is CASRVQGTSGNTIYF. CDR3 nucleotide sequence: TGTGCCAGCAGGGTTCAGGGAACATCTGGAAACACCATATATTTT.

This clonotype has more than one count but fewer than ten. The chain employs TRBV14 and TRBJ2-5, with a tentative D call TRBD2 (6 bases). The germline V gene has CDR1 SGHDN and CDR2 FVKESK. The V end lost 2 bases, the J end lost 5 bases, and 12 bases lay between the germline ends. This CDR3 has 14 amino acids. Here the CDR3 reads CASSQRWGEETQYF. The CDR3 DNA follows: TGTGCCAGCAGCCAAAGGTGGGGGGAGGAGACCCAGTACTTC.

The sample holds many counts of this clonotype. The rearrangement uses TRBV6-2 or TRBV6-3 and TRBJ2-1; D perhaps matches TRBD2 (5 bases). Deletions cut 7 bases from V and 5 bases from J, with 15 bases between. The CDR3 length is 14 residues. CDR1 is MNHEY and CDR2 is SVGEGT in the germline V gene. CDR3 nucleotide sequence: TGTGCCAGCACTCCTTTCTGGCGGGACAATGAGCAGTTCTTC. Its protein product is CASTPFWRDNEQFF.

This clonotype was counted a few times. V usage is TRBV2 and J usage is TRBJ2-4; maybe TRBD2 (5 bases). Germline values: CDR1 SNHLY, CDR2 FYNNEI. V lost 6 bases and J lost 0, with 9 bases in between. This CDR3 is built from 14 residues. The CDR3: CASRVGLAKNIQYF. CDR3 DNA sequence: TGTGCCAGCAGGGTAGGACTAGCCAAAAACATTCAGTACTTC.

V is TRBV20-1 and J is TRBJ1-5; weak D call: TRBD1 (6 bases). The V and J ends lost 0 bases and 6 bases respectively, with 21 bases between them. Germline CDR1 is DFQATT and CDR2 is SNEGSKA (reference sequence). The CDR3 length is 17 residues. The chain's CDR3 is CSARDGGGQGLFQPQHF. In DNA form, the CDR3 reads TGCAGTGCTAGAGATGGGGGGGGGCAGGGTCTTTTTCAGCCCCAGCATTTT.